This T cell receptor beta chain was obtained from a study of blood T cell repertoires in COVID-19. Study at large: The samples span acute and convalescent COVID-19 from the United States, Italy and Spain.

Source study methods: Reference gene primers were amplified, and this amplification served to estimate nucleated cell counts. Only in-frame clones appear in the TCRdb table, and some are missing; sequencing was by immunoSEQ multiplex PCR. V and J calls and clone size are given by that table; D and trimming were obtained from the DNA. The sample records 250,000 to 350,000 clones, roughly nine tenths being singletons. V shed 8 bases, J shed 1 base, and the junction held 4 bases outside the gene matches. The CDR3 length is 13 residues. The germline V gene has CDR1 SNHLY and CDR2 FYNNEI. The genes are TRBV2 and TRBJ1-1, with 7 bases aligning to TRBD1. The sample comprised peripheral blood. This clonotype was obtained from a woman in her 50s who had recovered from COVID-19. CDR3 DNA: TGTGCCAGCGGGGACAGCCGGAACACTGAAGCTTTCTTT. This gives the protein CASGDSRNTEAFF.